The clone carrying this T cell receptor (beta chain) was counted a single time. What it recognizes is unknown. This specimen comes from a study of EBV T-cell therapy then PD-1 blockade in nasopharyngeal carcinoma. The CDR3 has 14 residues. The germline gives CDR1 MNHNY, CDR2 SVGAGI (reference sequence). Deletions cut 0 bases from V and 3 bases from J, with 8 bases between. Treatment of the sample: AdE1-LMPpoly-expanded autologous EBV-specific T-cell therapy followed by anti-PD-1 nivolumab. Method: immunoSEQ multiplex PCR; TCRdb's copy keeps in-frame clones and lacks some. This table has some 20,000 clones, approximately 84% appearing once.

The rearrangement links TRBV6-6 to TRBJ1-1; D not certain. The receptor was isolated from a man aged 40-49 years with nasopharyngeal carcinoma. The sample here was CD8+ T cells from blood, taken between days 50 and 65 from a patient whose treatment included autologous EBV-specific T cells and nivolumab. The CDR3 coding sequence is TGTGCCAGCAGTTACTCGGGTAGCTACACTGAAGCTTTCTTT. As protein: CASSYSGSYTEAFF.